The 32 T cell receptor beta chains below all came from one sample that was sequenced in a study of vaccination and CD4 T cells after COVID-19. Sequencing of DNA taken from cultured CD4+ T cells relied on the Oncomine TCR Beta short-read assay. TCRdb fed the PCR reads into MiXCR, producing one record per CDR3 protein. The repertoire consists of thousands of distinct CDR3 sequences, with approximately 15% occurring once and the leading ten covering 19%. The antigens these receptors bind are not known. Treatment of the sample: 10-day PBMC culture with coronavirus spike peptide pools or control peptides (ViraFEST assay). The sample was CD4+ T cells from blood, cultured in vitro. These receptors all stem from a human donor who had recovered from COVID-19.

This clonotype was observed a few times. J is TRBJ1-2 and V is TRBV30; D remains unclear. The CDR3 is made up of 12 amino acids. The V gene's germline CDR1 is GTSNPN and CDR2 SVGIG (reference sequence). V was clipped by 0 bases and J by 4 bases, with 6 bases between them. DNA of the CDR3: TGTGCCTGGAGTGTCCAGTCCTATGGCTACACCTTC. This encodes CAWSVQSYGYTF.

This clonotype has only a few counts. CDR3 sequence (DNA): TGTGCCAGCAGTTTTGTTCCGGTAGGGGGCACTGAAGCTTTCTTT. It translates to CASSFVPVGGTEAFF. The rearrangement joins TRBV12-3 or TRBV12-4 to TRBJ1-1; maybe TRBD1 (6 bases). This CDR3 has 15 residues. With 3 bases removed from V and 4 bases from J, the gap between germline ends came to 15 bases.

Within the sample, this clonotype is large (0.1 to 1%). The chain is built from TRBV25-1 and TRBJ2-1, with no clear D. The CDR3 contains 12 residues. Trimming removed 6 bases from V and 6 bases from J, with 9 bases in between. CDR1 and CDR2 from the germline V gene are MGHDK and SYGVNS. The CDR3 DNA is TGTGCCAGCAGCCCCGGCCCCAATGAGCAGTTCTTC. The encoded protein is CASSPGPNEQFF.

This clonotype rates as medium-sized (0.01 to 0.1%). This chain joins TRBV11-3 and TRBJ2-5; 9 positions match TRBD1. The CDR3 contains 15 residues. Germline assignment: CDR1 SGHNT and CDR2 YENEEA. Trimming removed 5 bases from V and 4 bases from J; junction bases left unmatched: 8. The CDR3 region is CASSRPGQGGETQYF. The CDR3, as DNA: TGTGCCAGCAGCCGTCCGGGACAGGGAGGAGAGACCCAGTACTTC.

Turning to this clonotype: A much larger clone is a single base away; this may be a read error. V is TRBV28 and J is TRBJ2-5; D might be TRBD1 or TRBD2, each matching 5 bases. This CDR3 comprises 16 residues. CDR1 and CDR2 (germline): MDHEN, SYDVKM. In nucleotides, the CDR3 is TGTGCCAGCAGTTTTAGGGGCCGAGGGGTACAAGAGGCCCAGTACTTC. This sequence encodes CASSFRGRGVQEAQYF.

By its share, this clonotype is large. The V and J genes are TRBV6-1 and TRBJ1-1; TRBD1 agrees at 7 bases. The CDR3 loop spans 12 amino acids. Germline trimming cut 6 bases from V and 6 bases from J; bases unmatched to any gene: 4. Germline V lookup: CDR1 MNHNS, CDR2 SASEGT. DNA of the CDR3: TGTGCCAGCAGACGGGGGACAGCTGAAGCTTTCTTT. It translates to CASRRGTAEAFF.

This chain joins TRBV2 and TRBJ2-6; D perhaps matches TRBD1 (5 bases). Germline CDR1 and CDR2: SNHLY and FYNNEI. This CDR3 contains 18 residues. V was trimmed by 5 bases and J by 0 bases, leaving 17 bases between them. The CDR3 DNA reads TGTGCCAGCAGTCATATCAGGGTAACCTACTCTGGGGCCAACGTCCTGACTTTC. Translation: CASSHIRVTYSGANVLTF.

This clonotype is categorized as medium-sized. V is TRBV15 and J is TRBJ1-5, with D uncertain. Germline assignment: CDR1 LNHNV and CDR2 YYDKDF (reference sequence). Trimming took 3 bases from V and 4 from J, leaving 7 bases between them. The CDR3 is made up of 13 amino acids. CDR3 sequence: CATSSAGNQPQHF. The CDR3 bases are TGTGCCACCAGCAGTGCGGGGAATCAGCCCCAGCATTTT.

About this clonotype itself: Being one base from a much bigger clone, this may be a read error. The rearrangement joins TRBV2 to TRBJ1-3; D not certain. The CDR3 loop spans 15 amino acids. In germline, CDR1 is SNHLY, CDR2 FYNNEI. The CDR3 reads CASSEVSLQGNTVYF. The CDR3 region has the DNA TGTGCCAGCAGTGAAGTGAGCCTCCAAGGGAACACCGTATATTTT.

The chain is built from TRBV19 and TRBJ2-1, with TRBD2 identical over 11 bases. There are 16 residues in the CDR3. V shed 6 bases, J shed 3 bases, and the junction held 7 bases outside the gene matches. The germline V gene encodes CDR1 LNHDA and CDR2 SQIVND (reference sequence). The CDR3 DNA reads as TGTGCCAGTAGGGCCGCTAGCGGGGGGCACTACAATGAGCAGTTCTTC. This translates into CASRAASGGHYNEQFF.

DNA of the CDR3: TGTGCCAGCAGCTCCACCCCGACAGGGAGTAACTATGGCTACACCTTC. Its translation: CASSSTPTGSNYGYTF. The chain has TRBV6-1 and TRBJ1-2; 7 positions agree with TRBD1. The CDR3 loop spans 16 amino acids. The V and J ends lost 6 bases and 1 base, in that order; junction bases with no gene match: 11. In germline, CDR1 is MNHNS, CDR2 SASEGT.

This clonotype was found a few times. The J gene is TRBJ1-1, the V gene TRBV12-5; possibly TRBD1 for D (5 bases). V was clipped by 1 base and J by 3 bases, with 9 bases between them. The CDR3 is made up of 14 amino acids. Germline lookup yields CDR1 LGHNT and CDR2 FRNRAP. CDR3 nucleotides: TGTGCTAGTGGTTTGGGTGGGGGACACACTGAAGCTTTCTTT. Its translation is CASGLGGGHTEAFF.

CDR3 DNA sequence: TGTGCCAGTAGTATTACAGGGGAAAATTCACCCCTCCACTTT. It specifies CASSITGENSPLHF. The chain uses TRBV19 and TRBJ1-6; 7 bases fit TRBD1. Germline V gives CDR1 LNHDA, CDR2 SQIVND (reference sequence). The CDR3 sequence is 14 residues long. The V gene end was trimmed by 3 bases and the J gene end by 7 bases; junction bases not matched to a gene: 3.

This clonotype was detected only a few times. J is TRBJ1-6 and V is TRBV29-1; unclear D gene. The CDR3 consists of 13 residues. The V and J ends lost 4 bases and 5 bases respectively, with 9 bases between them. The germline gives CDR1 SQVTM, CDR2 ANQGSEA. The CDR3 DNA reads as TGCAGCGTTGGAGGCAGTAATAATTCACCCCTCCACTTT. Protein sequence: CSVGGSNNSPLHF.

The chain joins TRBV27 to TRBJ2-3, with D uncertain. The CDR3 spans 14 residues. Germline CDR1 is MNHEY and CDR2 is SMNVEV (reference sequence). Trimming took 8 bases from V and 3 from J, leaving 15 bases between them. CDR3 coding DNA: TGTGCCAGCGGTAGAATGGGAATAACAGATACGCAGTATTTT. It codes for CASGRMGITDTQYF.

The chain recombines TRBV20-1 with TRBJ2-5; 10 bases map to TRBD2. The germline V gene has CDR1 DFQATT and CDR2 SNEGSKA (reference sequence). The junction had 6 bases not matched to a gene; V was cut back by 5 bases and J by 0 bases. CDR3 length: 15 residues. CDR3: CSALSGGGYQETQYF. In DNA form, the CDR3 reads TGCAGTGCTCTGAGCGGGGGGGGGTACCAAGAGACCCAGTACTTC.

This clonotype is deemed medium-sized. The CDR3 here is CASSSQTGSPLHF. As DNA, the CDR3 is TGTGCCAGCAGTTCCCAGACAGGTAGTCCCCTCCACTTT. V is TRBV27 and J is TRBJ1-6; the D gene is possibly TRBD1 (6 bases). The CDR3 sequence is 13 residues long. The V gene lost 4 bases and the J gene lost 13 bases, with 14 bases spanning the gap. Germline loops: CDR1 MNHEY, CDR2 SMNVEV (reference sequence).

The chain employs TRBV6-4 and TRBJ2-2; D is possibly TRBD1 (5 bases). The CDR3 consists of 14 residues. V was cut by 6 bases and J by 1 base, with 9 bases left in between. Germline-derived CDR1 and CDR2 are MRHNA and SNTAGT. The CDR3 nucleotides read TGTGCCAGCAGCCGGACACGGAACACCGGGGAGCTGTTTTTT. Amino acids: CASSRTRNTGELFF.

Written as DNA, the CDR3 is TGTGCCATCAGTGAAGGGACTACCATGCCTGAGCAGTTCTTC. It is translated as CAISEGTTMPEQFF. J is TRBJ2-1 and V is TRBV10-3; 7 bases agree with TRBD2. The CDR3 is made up of 14 amino acids. Looked up from germline, CDR1 is ENHRY and CDR2 is SYGVKD. The junction had 8 bases not matched to a gene; V was cut back by 3 bases and J by 9 bases.

The sample holds a few counts of this clonotype. The genes are TRBV6-4 and TRBJ2-3; D call uncertain. The CDR3 runs 13 residues. Germline V CDR1 and CDR2: MRHNA, SNTAGT. The V end lost 2 bases, the J end lost 2 bases, and 5 bases lay between the germline ends. This CDR3 is CASSDRVTDTQYF. In nucleotides, the CDR3 is TGTGCCAGCAGTGACAGGGTCACAGATACGCAGTATTTT.

This clonotype rates as medium-sized. The chain uses TRBV2 and TRBJ1-6, with D perhaps TRBD1 (6 bases). V lost 6 bases to trimming and J lost 9 bases, with 21 bases between them. Germline loops: CDR1 SNHLY, CDR2 FYNNEI. CDR3 length: 16 amino acids. The CDR3 bases are TGTGCCAGCAGCCTAGGGGGGACATCGGTTGGTTCACCCCTCCACTTT. Amino acids: CASSLGGTSVGSPLHF.

The rearrangement uses TRBV9 and TRBJ1-5; no reliable D call. This CDR3 contains 12 residues. Between the trimmed V and J ends, which lost 4 bases and 3 bases, there was a span of 5 bases. The germline CDR1 and CDR2 sequences are SGDLS and YYNGEE. CDR3 loop: CASSRDNQPQHF. In DNA form, the CDR3 reads TGTGCCAGCAGCCGGGACAATCAGCCCCAGCATTTT.

The rearrangement joins TRBV2 to TRBJ2-3; 8 bases agree with TRBD2. V shed 3 bases and J 6 bases; nucleotides not matched to a gene: 8. The germline CDR1 and CDR2 sequences are SNHLY and FYNNEI. CDR3 size: 15 residues. CDR3 amino acids: CASSEGGGLADTQYF. The CDR3 DNA follows: TGTGCCAGCAGTGAGGGCGGGGGGCTCGCGGATACGCAGTATTTT.

There are a few counts of this clonotype. The CDR3 protein is CASSPGRNYEQYF. In nucleotides, the CDR3 is TGTGCCAGCAGTCCGGGCCGTAACTACGAGCAGTACTTC. The chain joins TRBV6-1 to TRBJ2-7; D is undetermined. The V end lost 5 bases, the J end lost 3 bases, and 11 bases lay between the germline ends. Looked up from germline, CDR1 is MNHNS and CDR2 is SASEGT. This CDR3 region has 13 residues.

The rearrangement joins TRBV20-1 to TRBJ2-1, with 7 bases lining up with TRBD2. The CDR3 length is 15 residues. Germline lookup yields CDR1 DFQATT and CDR2 SNEGSKA (reference sequence). CDR3 residues: CSGGEGGSSYNEQFF. CDR3 nucleotides: TGCAGCGGAGGGGAGGGCGGTAGCTCCTACAATGAGCAGTTCTTC.

V gene TRBV7-8 combines with J gene TRBJ2-5; D is unresolved. V was trimmed by 0 bases and J by 7 bases, leaving 6 bases between them. Per germline, CDR1 SGHVS and CDR2 FQNEAQ. The CDR3 covers 12 residues. The CDR3 region has the DNA TGTGCCAGCAGCTTAGCTCACGGGACCCAGTACTTC. It is translated as CASSLAHGTQYF.

V and J are TRBV19 and TRBJ1-6; 7 bases line up with TRBD1. From germline, CDR1 is LNHDA and CDR2 SQIVND (reference sequence). The CDR3 sequence is 13 residues long. V trimming: 11 bases; J trimming: 3 bases; junction bases outside the gene matches: 4. CDR3 in amino acids: CAAQGGYNSPLHF. The DNA of the CDR3 is TGTGCCGCCCAGGGGGGCTATAATTCACCCCTCCACTTT.

This clonotype is categorized as medium-sized. This chain connects TRBV15 to TRBJ2-7, with no clear D. Germline CDR1 and CDR2: LNHNV and YYDKDF (reference sequence). The V and J ends lost 8 bases and 6 bases respectively, with 20 bases between them. CDR3 length equals 14 residues. As DNA, the CDR3 is TGTGCCACCGGTAAAAGCCACGGTGAAGGCGAGCAGTACTTC. Translating it yields CATGKSHGEGEQYF. Combining the CDR3 with reference TRBV15 and TRBJ2-7 gives the whole variable domain DAMVIQNPRYQVTQFGKPVTLSCSQTLNHNVMYWYQQKSSQAPKLLFHYYDKDFNNEADTPDNFQSRRPNTSFCFLDIRSPGLGDTAMYLCATGKSHGEGEQYFGPGTRLTVT.

This chain uses TRBV28 with TRBJ2-7; 8 bases line up with TRBD2. The CDR3 contains 15 residues. The J segment lost 0 bases and the V segment lost 10 bases, leaving 11 bases of the junction unmatched. Germline V gene data show CDR1 as MDHEN and CDR2 as SYDVKM. The CDR3 DNA reads as TGTGCCACGAGCGCGGGGGGCTTAAGCTCCTACGAGCAGTACTTC. Its protein product is CATSAGGLSSYEQYF.

J is TRBJ1-4 and V is TRBV20-1; 12 bases fit TRBD1. Germline CDR1 is DFQATT and CDR2 is SNEGSKA (reference sequence). The CDR3 is 16 residues long. V lost 7 bases, J lost 6 bases, and 12 bases stayed unmatched. CDR3 amino acids: CSVLSGTGGSYEKLFF. In DNA, the CDR3 is TGCAGTGTCCTGTCCGGGACAGGGGGCAGTTATGAAAAACTGTTTTTT.

This clonotype showed up just a few times. V and J are TRBV5-1 and TRBJ1-6; tentatively, D is TRBD1 (6 bases). With 0 bases removed from V and 7 bases from J, the gap between germline ends came to 11 bases. Germline assignment: CDR1 SGHRS and CDR2 YFSETQ. The CDR3 totals 15 residues. The CDR3 sequence: CASSLDAGANSPLHF. CDR3 sequence (DNA): TGCGCCAGCAGCTTGGATGCGGGGGCGAATTCACCCCTCCACTTT.

The chain links TRBV7-9 to TRBJ1-3; perhaps TRBD1 as D (5 bases). V was shortened by 10 bases and J by 0 bases, with 16 bases between the two germline ends. This CDR3 has 15 residues. Per the germline V gene, CDR1 is SEHNR and CDR2 is FQNEAQ (reference sequence). CDR3 sequence: CATRAPGYSGNTIYF. CDR3 nucleotides: TGTGCCACCAGGGCCCCAGGTTACTCTGGAAACACCATATATTTT.